The 31 T cell receptor beta chains below were found in one sample sequenced in a study of blood T cell repertoires in COVID-19. The repertoire was sequenced with immunoSEQ multiplex PCR; TCRdb's copy has only in-frame clones and lacks some. The sample includes around 280,000 clones, roughly 89% of them seen just once. Specimen: PBMCs or T cells enriched from blood (not recorded which). These receptors originate from a woman younger than 30 with acute COVID-19.

The chain links TRBV10-3 to TRBJ2-7, with TRBD2 as a possible D gene (6 bases). V lost 2 bases and J 1 base, leaving 12 bases between the germline ends. CDR1 ENHRY and CDR2 SYGVKD come from the germline V gene. This CDR3 is built from 15 residues. CDR3 loop: CAISESTGLSYEQYF. DNA for the CDR3: TGTGCCATCAGTGAGAGCACGGGACTGTCCTACGAGCAGTACTTC.

The V call is TRBV6-5, the J call TRBJ2-7; 12 nucleotides agree with TRBD2. CDR1 and CDR2 from the germline V gene are MNHEY and SVGAGI. This CDR3 is 15 amino acids long. With 6 bases clipped from V and 2 bases from J, the junction kept 5 bases outside the gene matches. Here the CDR3 DNA reads TGTGCCAGCAGCCGGACTAGCGGGAAGGCCTACGAGCAGTACTTC. It is translated as CASSRTSGKAYEQYF.

The V and J genes are TRBV9 and TRBJ2-5, with 8 bases matching TRBD1. J gave up 0 bases and V 2 bases, and 3 bases lay outside the gene matches. This CDR3 comprises 15 residues. From germline, CDR1 is SGDLS and CDR2 YYNGEE. The CDR3 bases are TGTGCCAGCAGCGTGCGACAGGGGTACCAAGAGACCCAGTACTTC. Translating gives CASSVRQGYQETQYF.

This clone has a single count. The rearrangement joins TRBV9 to TRBJ1-3; possibly TRBD1 for D (5 bases). The CDR3 extends over 17 amino acids. Germline CDR1 SGDLS, CDR2 YYNGEE. With 0 bases removed from V and 1 base from J, the gap between germline ends came to 14 bases. CDR3 residues: CASSVEGPRGSGNTIYF. The CDR3 bases are TGTGCCAGCAGCGTAGAAGGCCCCCGGGGGTCTGGAAACACCATATATTTT.

For the CDR3, the DNA is TGTGCCAGCAGCTTGGAGGCGGTTAGCTCCTACGAGCAGTACTTC. It specifies CASSLEAVSSYEQYF. V and J are TRBV5-5 and TRBJ2-7; no firm D call. Germline V gene sequence: CDR1 SGHKS, CDR2 YYEKEE (reference sequence). V was cut by 0 bases and J by 0 bases, with 10 bases left in between. This CDR3 spans 15 amino acids.

The chain couples TRBV4-1 to TRBJ2-7, with TRBD1 matching 9 bases. V shed 2 bases, J shed 1 base, and the junction held 12 bases outside the gene matches. The V gene's germline CDR1 is MGHRA and CDR2 YSYEKL. The CDR3 is 18 residues long. CDR3 coding DNA: TGCGCCAGCAGCCAATTATGGGGCGGGACAGGGAGTTCCTACGAGCAGTACTTC. It specifies CASSQLWGGTGSSYEQYF.

V gene TRBV27 combines with J gene TRBJ1-3, with a possible D match to TRBD1 (6 bases). The V end lost 5 bases, the J end lost 4 bases, and 15 bases lay between the germline ends. Germline values: CDR1 MNHEY, CDR2 SMNVEV (reference sequence). The CDR3 covers 15 residues. CDR3 sequence (DNA): TGTGCCAGCAGTCCTGACAGGCAGCCGGGAAACACCATATATTTT. Encoded protein: CASSPDRQPGNTIYF.

The V call is TRBV11-2, the J call TRBJ2-4; D might be TRBD2 (6 bases). The V and J ends lost 2 bases and 0 bases respectively, with 8 bases between them. Germline V gene data show CDR1 as SGHAT and CDR2 as FQNNGV. CDR3 length: 15 amino acids. CDR3 bases: TGTGCCAGCAGCTTACAGGGACTAGCCAAAAACATTCAGTACTTC. Protein product: CASSLQGLAKNIQYF.

This clone has only a few counts. The rearrangement joins TRBV14 to TRBJ2-1; 8 nucleotides align to TRBD2. CDR1 and CDR2 from the germline V gene are SGHDN and FVKESK. J lost 6 bases, V lost 0 bases, and 4 bases had no gene match. This CDR3 region has 15 residues. CDR3 sequence (DNA): TGTGCCAGCAGCCAAGATCTCCTAGCGGGCAATGAGCAGTTCTTC. Protein sequence: CASSQDLLAGNEQFF.

The rearrangement joins TRBV19 to TRBJ2-2, with TRBD1 matching 9 bases. This CDR3 has 14 amino acids. CDR1 and CDR2 (germline): LNHDA, SQIVND (reference sequence). V gave up 4 bases and J gave up 5 bases; unmatched junction bases: 2. CDR3 sequence: CASSSDRGTGELFF. The CDR3 DNA reads as TGTGCCAGTAGTAGCGACAGGGGGACCGGGGAGCTGTTTTTT.

In DNA, the CDR3 is TGTGCCAGCAGCGACCGGGACAGGGGCTACAATGAGCAGTTCTTC. It codes for CASSDRDRGYNEQFF. This chain joins TRBV7-2 and TRBJ2-1; 10 bases match TRBD1. The CDR3 runs 15 residues. J lost 3 bases, V lost 5 bases, and 4 bases had no gene match. From germline, CDR1 is SGHTA and CDR2 FQGNSA.

The chain recombines TRBV18 with TRBJ1-2; TRBD1 matches 10 bases. V lost 3 bases, J lost 8 bases, and 12 bases stayed unmatched. Germline V gives CDR1 KGHSH, CDR2 LQKENI. This CDR3 region has 16 residues. Here the CDR3 DNA reads TGTGCCAGCTCACCGAGAGGGACAGGGGATCGAGGGGGCTACACCTTC. Translated: CASSPRGTGDRGGYTF.

The rearrangement uses TRBV5-1 and TRBJ2-1, with a tentative D call TRBD2 (5 bases). Trimming left V 2 bases short and J 0 bases short, with 24 bases between. The CDR3 runs 20 residues. Germline values: CDR1 SGHRS, CDR2 YFSETQ. This CDR3 is CASSLKLRAKVMSSYNEQFF. The DNA for the CDR3 is TGCGCCAGCAGCTTAAAACTGAGGGCCAAAGTTATGAGCTCCTACAATGAGCAGTTCTTC. Full variable domain (missing parts from reference TRBV5-1 and TRBJ2-1): KAGVTQTPRYLIKTRGQQVTLSCSPISGHRSVSWYQQTPGQGLQFLFEYFSETQRNKGNFPGRFSGRQFSNSRSEMNVSTLELGDSALYLCASSLKLRAKVMSSYNEQFFGPGTRLTVL.

The count of this clone is one. V is TRBV7-3 and J is TRBJ2-2; the match to TRBD2 covers 15 bases. CDR1 and CDR2 (germline): SGHTA, FQGTGA. V dropped 5 bases and J dropped 5; count of bases not matched to a gene: 12. There are 19 residues in the CDR3. The CDR3 here is CASSLQAGLAGGSTGELFF. In nucleotides, the CDR3 is TGTGCCAGCAGCCTTCAAGCGGGACTAGCGGGAGGCTCGACCGGGGAGCTGTTTTTT.

V usage is TRBV5-5 and J usage is TRBJ2-5; D gene unclear. The CDR3 is 13 amino acids. Trimming cost V 2 bases and J 1 base, with 6 bases left between them. CDR1 SGHKS and CDR2 YYEKEE come from the germline V gene (reference sequence). CDR3 nucleotide sequence: TGTGCCAGCAGCTTATGGCTCCAAGAGACCCAGTACTTC. This codes for CASSLWLQETQYF.

V usage is TRBV27 and J usage is TRBJ2-5, with a possible D match to TRBD1 (5 bases). V lost 6 bases and J lost 5, with 16 bases in between. Germline V lookup: CDR1 MNHEY, CDR2 SMNVEV (reference sequence). CDR3 length equals 14 residues. DNA of the CDR3: TGTGCCAGCAGCCCAACAGGAATCGGGGAGACCCAGTACTTC. Residues: CASSPTGIGETQYF.

V usage is TRBV6-6 and J usage is TRBJ2-7; 11 bases are shared with TRBD2. V lost 5 bases and J lost 3; bases outside the gene matches: 15. Germline lookup yields CDR1 MNHNY and CDR2 SVGAGI (reference sequence). The CDR3 is 18 residues long. The CDR3 is CASSQIPGTSGTYYEQYF. The CDR3 DNA reads as TGTGCCAGCAGTCAGATTCCCGGGACTAGCGGAACCTACTACGAGCAGTACTTC.

This sequence joins TRBV4-2 and TRBJ1-2, with 11 bases lining up with TRBD1. CDR3 length: 15 residues. The junction had 4 bases not matched to a gene; V was cut back by 3 bases and J by 4 bases. CDR1 LGHNA and CDR2 YNFKEQ come from the germline V gene. CDR3 residues: CASSQSGQGVYGYTF. In DNA form, the CDR3 reads TGTGCCAGCAGCCAGTCGGGACAGGGGGTCTATGGCTACACCTTC.

This chain joins TRBV27 and TRBJ2-2; 16 positions agree with TRBD2. In germline, CDR1 is MNHEY, CDR2 SMNVEV (reference sequence). Trimming at V came to 5 bases and at J to 7 bases, leaving 13 bases not matched to a gene. There are 19 residues in the CDR3. Here the CDR3 reads CASSPIPGTSGRGHGELFF. In DNA form, the CDR3 reads TGTGCCAGCAGTCCAATCCCCGGGACTAGCGGGAGGGGCCACGGGGAGCTGTTTTTT.

V gene TRBV5-8 combines with J gene TRBJ2-1, with TRBD2 matching over 10 bases. The CDR3 has 15 amino acids. Germline loops: CDR1 SGHTS, CDR2 YDEGEE. Unmatched junction bases numbered 6, after V lost 5 bases and J lost 4 bases. In DNA form, the CDR3 reads TGTGCCAGCAGTTCCGGGACTAGCGTGTACAATGAGCAGTTCTTC. Its protein is CASSSGTSVYNEQFF. Using reference TRBV5-8 and TRBJ2-1 for the parts outside the CDR3, the full variable domain is EAGVTQSPTHLIKTRGQQATLRCSPISGHTSVYWYQQALGLGLQFLLWYDEGEERNRGNFPPRFSGRQFPNYSSELNVNALELEDSALYLCASSSGTSVYNEQFFGPGTRLTVL.

This clone was seen a handful of times. The chain uses TRBV10-3 and TRBJ2-7; D is possibly TRBD1 (6 bases). Germline CDR1 reads ENHRY; CDR2 reads SYGVKD. The CDR3 is 13 residues long. With 8 bases removed from V and 0 bases from J, the gap between germline ends came to 11 bases. As DNA, the CDR3 is TGTGCCATCGGACAGTCAAGCTCCTACGAGCAGTACTTC. This encodes CAIGQSSSYEQYF.

This chain links TRBV5-8 with TRBJ1-5, with 9 positions matching TRBD1. The CDR3 has 15 residues. Germline V lookup: CDR1 SGHTS, CDR2 YDEGEE. V was clipped by 6 bases and J by 4 bases; unmatched bases: 8. In nucleotides, the CDR3 is TGTGCCAGCAACCTTTTGGGGACAGGGAATCAGCCCCAGCATTTT. It specifies CASNLLGTGNQPQHF.

The chain is built from TRBV11-2 and TRBJ2-5; 8 nucleotides align to TRBD2. The germline gives CDR1 SGHAT, CDR2 FQNNGV. The CDR3 loop spans 14 amino acids. V shed 4 bases and J 5 bases; nucleotides not matched to a gene: 6. DNA for the CDR3: TGTGCCAGCAGCTGGACGGGGGGGAGGGAGACCCAGTACTTC. Protein sequence: CASSWTGGRETQYF.

This clone was seen just once. The rearrangement joins TRBV12-5 to TRBJ2-3, with 15 bases aligning to TRBD2. CDR1 is LGHNT and CDR2 is FRNRAP in the germline V gene. The CDR3 contains 17 residues. The ends lost 6 bases at V and 4 bases at J; junction bases unmatched: 8. The CDR3 DNA reads as TGTGCTAGTGGGGGGACTAGCGGGAGGCTGGTTTCAGATACGCAGTATTTT. Translation: CASGGTSGRLVSDTQYF.

J is TRBJ1-2 and V is TRBV24-1; no firm D call. The CDR3 spans 13 residues. V was trimmed by 5 bases and J by 1 base, leaving 7 bases between them. Germline V lookup: CDR1 KGHDR, CDR2 SFDVKD. CDR3 sequence: CATSGGSNYGYTF. In DNA, the CDR3 is TGTGCCACCAGTGGTGGCAGTAACTATGGCTACACCTTC.

This rearrangement joins TRBV11-1 to TRBJ2-1, with D possibly matching TRBD1 (6 bases). The CDR3 is made up of 13 amino acids. The V gene's germline CDR1 is SGHAT and CDR2 FQDESV (reference sequence). V gave up 9 bases and J gave up 1 base, with 10 bases separating them. CDR3 protein: CASRDTSYNEQFF. As DNA, the CDR3 is TGTGCCAGTCGGGACACATCCTACAATGAGCAGTTCTTC.

The chain couples TRBV21-1 to TRBJ2-7; TRBD1, the table's D call, was not compared with the DNA. TRBV21-1 has pseudogene status. The CDR3 sequence is 15 residues long. The CDR3 reads CASSIRDTAVDEQYF. In DNA, the CDR3 is TGTGCCAGCAGCATCCGGGACACGGCCGTCGACGAGCAGTACTTC.

The table lists this clone with a count of one. The V gene is TRBV28, the J gene TRBJ2-3; D remains ambiguous. Trimming pared 1 base from V and 6 bases from J, leaving 5 bases between. The CDR3 runs to 12 residues. Germline-derived CDR1 and CDR2 are MDHEN and SYDVKM. CDR3 residues: CASSLSVDTQYF. CDR3 coding DNA: TGTGCCAGCAGTTTATCAGTGGATACGCAGTATTTT.

The rearrangement joins TRBV7-9 to TRBJ2-2; possible D gene TRBD1, 6 bases. Trimming removed 6 bases at V and 1 base at J, with 21 bases between. CDR1 is SEHNR, CDR2 FQNEAQ, per germline (reference sequence). The CDR3 has 18 amino acids. CDR3 in amino acids: CASRPSFLGTRNTGELFF. In nucleotides, the CDR3 is TGTGCCAGCAGACCATCTTTTTTGGGGACAAGGAACACCGGGGAGCTGTTTTTT.

V gene TRBV18 combines with J gene TRBJ2-3; D is uncertain. Trimming stripped 1 base from V and 2 bases from J, with 4 bases between. CDR1 and CDR2 from the germline V gene are KGHSH and LQKENI. The CDR3 extends over 13 amino acids. CDR3 sequence: CASSPLITDTQYF. CDR3 nucleotides: TGTGCCAGCTCACCACTAATCACAGATACGCAGTATTTT.

Comment on this clone: The same CDR3 arises from other DNA sequences in this sample as well. V usage is TRBV28 and J usage is TRBJ2-1; TRBD1 aligns across 8 bases. V lost 3 bases and J lost 8; bases outside the gene matches: 6. The CDR3 spans 14 residues. Per germline, CDR1 MDHEN and CDR2 SYDVKM. The CDR3 DNA reads as TGTGCCAGCAGTTTGGCAGGGGGCACGGATGAGCAGTTCTTC. As protein: CASSLAGGTDEQFF.